This T cell receptor (beta chain) was sequenced for a study of T-cell memory formation after mild COVID-19. Study at large: TCR clusters were mostly donor specific. Notes on the study in general: The appearance of some responding clones in pre-infection memory suggested that cross-reactive memory joined. What remained unconfirmed was the SARS-CoV-2 specificity of second-wave clones peaking on day 37.

5'RACE with constant-segment primers yielded barcoded, UMI-tagged TCR alpha and TCR beta cDNA libraries. TCRdb reprocessed the 5' RACE reads via MiXCR and lists one record per CDR3 protein. Of about 260,000 distinct CDR3 sequences detected, roughly 8.2% appear once; the ten largest clones hold 22%. Note on this clonotype: Its matching antigen is unknown.

The germline V gene encodes CDR1 MNHEY and CDR2 SVGAGI. V dropped 0 bases and J dropped 2 bases, with 19 bases sitting between them. This CDR3 is 18 amino acids long. This TCR was sampled from a man between 18 and 35 years old who had mild COVID-19 (a few samples of this study predate the infection). Cell type and time point are not known. The J gene is TRBJ1-1, the V gene TRBV6-5; D is unresolved. The material sequenced was PBMCs or a T cell subset sorted from them (not recorded which). Here the CDR3 reads CASSYSATHYGPNTEAFF. DNA for the CDR3: TGTGCCAGCAGTTACTCGGCGACCCACTATGGCCCTAACACTGAAGCTTTCTTT.